This T cell receptor beta chain was obtained from a study of shared clonotypes between healthy human individuals. In the case of this clone: Its antigen is still unknown.

From germline, CDR1 is SQVTM and CDR2 ANQGSEA. The V gene end was trimmed by 5 bases and the J gene end by 1 base; junction bases not matched to a gene: 1. There are 13 residues in the CDR3. Original data processing: Junction-only sequences produced by ImmunoSEQ had no quality scores, so filtering differed. Only in-frame clones appear in the TCRdb table, and some are missing; sequencing was by immunoSEQ multiplex PCR. V, J and clone size derive from that table, while D and trimming were established from the DNA sequence. The sample consists of about 1.1 million clones, approximately 78% of them appearing once. The study, taken as a whole, reports: Clonotypes shared by all four donors outscored non-shared clonotypes in generation probability. Around 5% of naive CD4 clonotypes were common to a few donors. Larger estimated richness was generally recorded for naive subsets relative to memory subsets.

Sequencing was carried out using memory CD4+ T cells from PBMCs. The sample's subset: CD45RA-negative fraction. The chain has TRBV29-1 and TRBJ2-3; 9 positions match TRBD1. This TCR was sampled from a man younger than 35 in good health. Some clones in this sample may be carry-over from other donors' samples. CDR3 sequence reads: CSVRQGGTDTQYF. CDR3 bases: TGCAGCGTTCGACAGGGGGGCACAGATACGCAGTATTTT.